This T cell receptor beta chain stems from a study of shared clonotypes between healthy human individuals. Details on this clone: What it recognizes is unknown.

Broader study findings: Clonotype sharing among donors was expected to depend on sequencing depth.

Samples underwent the assay at deep level. Several immunoSEQ 96-well plates shared each subset's DNA, each plate a replicate. Per the authors' pipeline: ImmunoSEQ junction-only sequences lacked quality scores, so their filtering differed. Profiling relied on immunoSEQ multiplex PCR, and the TCRdb table lists in-frame clones only, not all of them. V and J calls and clone size come straight from that table; D and trimming were deduced from the DNA. The sample includes fewer than 600,000 clones, around 78% seen only once; the top ten take more than 10%. The TCR originated in a woman between 40 and 50 years old in good health. Some clones in this sample may be carry-over from other donors' samples. Input material: PBMCs.

The CDR3: CASSLAGGFHNEQFF. CDR3 DNA sequence: TGTGCCAGCAGCCTGGCGGGAGGCTTCCACAATGAGCAGTTCTTC. V is TRBV7-2 and J is TRBJ2-1, with TRBD2 identical over 8 bases. The junction had 8 bases not matched to a gene; V was cut back by 5 bases and J by 5 bases. This CDR3 contains 15 residues. Germline lookup yields CDR1 SGHTA and CDR2 FQGNSA.